This T cell receptor beta chain was obtained from a study of T-cell reconstitution after alpha-beta-depleted transplantation in children. This clonotype occurred a few times. Preparation of the TCRbeta library involved a method that used unique molecular identifiers. TCRdb called the PCR reads again in MiXCR, with one record for every CDR3 protein. The sample includes 500,000 or so distinct CDR3 sequences, 30% to 35% of them seen just once. Germline CDR1 is SGHAT and CDR2 is FQNNGV. The CDR3 loop spans 18 amino acids. Trimming took 0 bases from V and 4 from J, leaving 22 bases between them. This chain joins TRBV11-2 and TRBJ2-7, with D perhaps being TRBD1 or TRBD2 (7 bases each). Sequenced here: PBMCs from the stem cell graft donor, sampled from the stem cell graft. This clonotype was sampled from a human donor who donated a stem cell graft to a child with aplastic anemia. The CDR3 region is CASSLDRLLTGEGYEQYF. The CDR3 DNA is TGTGCCAGCAGCTTAGATCGTTTACTAACAGGGGAGGGATACGAGCAGTACTTC.